This T cell receptor beta chain was documented in a study of PD-1 blockade in classical Hodgkin lymphoma. Study-wide findings and caveats: A significant rise in TCR diversity by C4D1 was seen for CD4+ but not CD8+ cells. Patients with a complete response exhibited baseline diversity comparable to newly diagnosed patients.

As concerns this clone: Antigen: not known.

Per germline, CDR1 SQVTM and CDR2 ANQGSEA. The ends lost 4 bases at V and 4 bases at J; junction bases unmatched: 4. CDR3 size: 13 residues. Noted time point: cycle 4 day 1 (C4D1), after five to seven weeks of nivolumab. Exposure to brentuximab vedotin varied, and each patient had relapsed following autologous stem cell transplantation. TCRdb's copy holds only in-frame clones and misses some; the assay was immunoSEQ multiplex PCR. The data hold about 6,900 clones, with around 88% observed a single time. The V call is TRBV29-1, the J call TRBJ1-2; 9 bases align to TRBD1. The source is a human donor with classical Hodgkin lymphoma. Material: peripheral blood mononuclear cells (PBMCs), obtained before the fourth cycle of nivolumab. The CDR3 sequence is CSVGMDRGYGYTF. For the CDR3, the DNA is TGCAGCGTTGGAATGGACAGGGGCTATGGCTACACCTTC.